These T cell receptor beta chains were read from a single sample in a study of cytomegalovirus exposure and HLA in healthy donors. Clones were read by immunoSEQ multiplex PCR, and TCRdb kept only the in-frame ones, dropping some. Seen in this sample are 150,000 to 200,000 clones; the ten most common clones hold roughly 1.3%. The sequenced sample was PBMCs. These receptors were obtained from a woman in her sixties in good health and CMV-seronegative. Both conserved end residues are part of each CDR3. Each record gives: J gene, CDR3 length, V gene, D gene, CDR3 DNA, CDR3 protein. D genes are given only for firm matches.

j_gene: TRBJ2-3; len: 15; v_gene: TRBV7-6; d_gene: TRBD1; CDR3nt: TGTGCCAGCAGCTTACAGGGGGCGATTGTAGATACGCAGTATTTT; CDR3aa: CASSLQGAIVDTQYF
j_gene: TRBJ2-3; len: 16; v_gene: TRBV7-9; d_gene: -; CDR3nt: TGTGCCAGCAGCTTAGAGGTTGGACAGAACACAGATACGCAGTATTTT; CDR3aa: CASSLEVGQNTDTQYF
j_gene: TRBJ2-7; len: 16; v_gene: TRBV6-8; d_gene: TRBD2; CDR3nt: TGTGCCAGCAGTTCCATCGAGACTAGCGAGGCCTACGAGCAGTACTTC; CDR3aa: CASSSIETSEAYEQYF
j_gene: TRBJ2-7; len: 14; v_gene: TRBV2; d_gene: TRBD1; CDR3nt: TGTGCCAGCAACCCGTCGGGACAGGCCTACGAGCAGTACTTC; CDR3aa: CASNPSGQAYEQYF
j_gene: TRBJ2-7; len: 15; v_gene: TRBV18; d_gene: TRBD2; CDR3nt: TGTGCCAGCTCACCCCTACTAGCGGACCCTAGGGAGCAGTACTTC; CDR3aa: CASSPLLADPREQYF
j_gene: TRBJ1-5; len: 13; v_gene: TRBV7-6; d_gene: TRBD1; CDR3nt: TGTGCCAGCAGCGCAGGGACAGCCGAGCCCCAGCATTTT; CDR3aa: CASSAGTAEPQHF
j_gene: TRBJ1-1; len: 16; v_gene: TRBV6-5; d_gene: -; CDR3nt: TGTGCCAGCAGTTACCGGCGAGGGAGGGCCGACACTGAAGCTTTCTTT; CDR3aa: CASSYRRGRADTEAFF
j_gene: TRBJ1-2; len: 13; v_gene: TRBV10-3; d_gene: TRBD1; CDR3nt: TGTGCCATCAGCCTGACAGGGGGCGAAGGCTACACCTTC; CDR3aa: CAISLTGGEGYTF
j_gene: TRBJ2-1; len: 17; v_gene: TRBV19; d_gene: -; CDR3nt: TGTGCCAGTAGTACCCGTGCCTCTAGCGCATACTACAATGAGCAGTTCTTC; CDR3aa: CASSTRASSAYYNEQFF
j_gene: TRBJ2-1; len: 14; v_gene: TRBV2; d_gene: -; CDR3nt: TGTGCCAGCAGTGTATCACAGCAGGGCAATGAGCAGTTCTTC; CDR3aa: CASSVSQQGNEQFF
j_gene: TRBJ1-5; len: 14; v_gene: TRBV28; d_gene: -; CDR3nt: TGTGCCACCGAGACACCCTTTGGCAATCAGCCCCAGCATTTT; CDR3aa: CATETPFGNQPQHF
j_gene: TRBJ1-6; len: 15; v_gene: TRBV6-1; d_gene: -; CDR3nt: TGTGCCAGCAGTGAAAGAGCAGGGGTCCGGTCACCCCTCCACTTT; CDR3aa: CASSERAGVRSPLHF
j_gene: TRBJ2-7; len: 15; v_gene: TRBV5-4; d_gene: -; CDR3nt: TGTGCCAGCAGCCTGGGAGGACAGATATCTACGCAGCAGTACTTC; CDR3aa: CASSLGGQISTQQYF
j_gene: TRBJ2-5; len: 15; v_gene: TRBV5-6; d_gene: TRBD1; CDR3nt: TGTGCCAGCAGCGGACAGGGTGGGTCCGTAGAGACCCAGTACTTC; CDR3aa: CASSGQGGSVETQYF
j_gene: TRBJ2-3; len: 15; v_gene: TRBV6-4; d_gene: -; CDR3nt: TGTGCCAGCAGCTTAGTTGGCGGTCGCACAGATACGCAGTATTTT; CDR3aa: CASSLVGGRTDTQYF
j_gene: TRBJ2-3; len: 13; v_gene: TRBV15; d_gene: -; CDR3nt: TGTGCCATCCGGGATTTTTCCCAAGATACGCAGTATTTT; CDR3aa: CAIRDFSQDTQYF
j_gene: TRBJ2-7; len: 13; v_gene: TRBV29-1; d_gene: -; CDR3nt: TGCAGCGTTGAGGACAGCAGCTCCTACGAGCAGTACTTC; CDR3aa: CSVEDSSSYEQYF
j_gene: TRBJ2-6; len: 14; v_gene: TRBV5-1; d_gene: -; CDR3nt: TGCGCCAGCAGTAAGGGGCCTGGGGCCAACGTCCTGACTTTC; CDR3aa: CASSKGPGANVLTF
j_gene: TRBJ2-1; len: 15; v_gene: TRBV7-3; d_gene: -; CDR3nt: TGTGCCAGCAGCCGAATACCCCTTGGAGGGAATGAGCAGTTCTTC; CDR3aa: CASSRIPLGGNEQFF
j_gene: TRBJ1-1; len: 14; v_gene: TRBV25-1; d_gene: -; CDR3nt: TGTGCCAGCAGTTCCCATTCAGGGTACACTGAAGCTTTCTTT; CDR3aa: CASSSHSGYTEAFF
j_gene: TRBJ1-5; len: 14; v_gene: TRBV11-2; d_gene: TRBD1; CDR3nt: TGTGCCAGCAGCCAGGACAGGAACGGAGAGCCCCAGCATTTT; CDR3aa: CASSQDRNGEPQHF
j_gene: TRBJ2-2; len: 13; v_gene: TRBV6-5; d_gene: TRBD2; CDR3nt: TGTGCCAGCAGTCTCGGACTAGCGAGTAAGCTGTTTTTT; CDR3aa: CASSLGLASKLFF
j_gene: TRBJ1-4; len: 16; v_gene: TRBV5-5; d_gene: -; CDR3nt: TGTGCCAGCAGCTTCGGGCAGGGTGTAACTAATGAAAAACTGTTTTTT; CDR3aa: CASSFGQGVTNEKLFF
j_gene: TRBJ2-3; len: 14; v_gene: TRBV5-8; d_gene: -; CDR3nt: TGTGCCAGCAGCTTGGGGACTAGCACAGATACGCAGTATTTT; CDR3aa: CASSLGTSTDTQYF
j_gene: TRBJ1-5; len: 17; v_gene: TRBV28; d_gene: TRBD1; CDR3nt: TGTGCCAGCAGTTTAGCACCCGGACAGGTCAAAAATCAGCCCCAGCATTTT; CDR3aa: CASSLAPGQVKNQPQHF
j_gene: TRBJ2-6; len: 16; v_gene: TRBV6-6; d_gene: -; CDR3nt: TGTGCCAGCAGTTACGGCGGAACCTCTGGGGCCAACGTCCTGACTTTC; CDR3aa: CASSYGGTSGANVLTF
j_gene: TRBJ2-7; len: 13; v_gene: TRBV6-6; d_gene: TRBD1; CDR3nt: TGTGCCAGCAGTTACGGGACAGGTCGCGAGCAGTACTTC; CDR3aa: CASSYGTGREQYF
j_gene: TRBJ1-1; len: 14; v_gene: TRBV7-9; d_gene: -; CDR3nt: TGTGCCAGCAGCTTGAGGGCGTTGAACACTGAAGCTTTCTTT; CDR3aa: CASSLRALNTEAFF
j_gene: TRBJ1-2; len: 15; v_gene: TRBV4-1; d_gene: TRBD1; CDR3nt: TGCGCCAGCAGCCCAAGACAGGGGGCGCTCTATGGCTACACCTTC; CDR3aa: CASSPRQGALYGYTF
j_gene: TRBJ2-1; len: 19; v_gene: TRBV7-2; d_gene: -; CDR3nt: TGTGCCAGCAGCCCTAGAGGTTCTCCCGGGGGATCGGTCTACAATGAGCAGTTCTTC; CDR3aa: CASSPRGSPGGSVYNEQFF
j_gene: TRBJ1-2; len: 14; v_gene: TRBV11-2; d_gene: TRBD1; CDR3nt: TGTGCCAGCAGCTTAGTCACAGGGGCCTACGGCTACACCTTC; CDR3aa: CASSLVTGAYGYTF